This entry is about one TCR beta chain. In TCRdb, the RACE reads were re-called with MiXCR into one record per CDR3 protein. The profile shows about 120,000 distinct CDR3 sequences, roughly 13% of them singletons. These data originate in a study of human T cells and chemical hapten exposure. As to time point: patch test 1, 2 weeks after DPC sensitization. Noted treatment: therapeutic diphenylcyclopropenone sensitization with weekly scalp DPC. V was shortened by 0 bases and J by 6 bases, with 6 bases between the two germline ends. The germline gives CDR1 SGDLS, CDR2 YYNGEE. CDR3 length equals 13 residues.

This sequence was found in a man aged 18 to 30 with alopecia areata. Some clones in this sample may be carry-over from other donors' samples. J is TRBJ1-4 and V is TRBV9, with D possibly TRBD1 on 6 matching bases. The input for sequencing was whole blood, taken in connection with sensitization to the hapten diphenylcyclopropenone (DPC). The CDR3 is CASSVDRDEKLFF. The CDR3 nucleotides read TGTGCCAGCAGCGTAGACAGGGATGAAAAACTGTTTTTT.